Detailed here is one TCR beta chain. This record belongs to a study of CD8 T cells in ankylosing spondylitis. TCRdb passed the 5' RACE reads through MiXCR, listing each CDR3 protein once. The sample lists 25,000 to 35,000 distinct CDR3 sequences, about 29% seen once, with 45% in the top ten. The CDR3 runs to 16 residues. Trimming shortened V by 0 bases and J by 7 bases, and 16 bases separated the two germline ends. Germline V gene lookup returns CDR1 MRHNA and CDR2 SNTAGT. The source material was synovial fluid, either unsorted or a sorted T cell fraction (not recorded which). This clonotype was sampled from a male donor with ankylosing spondylitis. The chain carries TRBV6-4 and TRBJ2-1, with D possibly TRBD2 on 5 matching bases. For the CDR3, the DNA is TGTGCCAGCAGTGACTCGACCGGGAAGGGTGGAAATGAGCAGTTCTTC. Protein product: CASSDSTGKGGNEQFF.